The 30 T cell receptor beta chains presented below share a single source sample, sequenced in a study of response to subunit inactivated influenza vaccine. TCRdb re-called the RT-PCR reads through MiXCR, storing one row per CDR3 protein. The sample has hundreds of thousands of distinct CDR3 sequences, less than 20% seen once. Here the sequenced sample was PBMCs from blood, taken less than 13 days after vaccination. These receptors all stem from a man aged 45-60 years who received an inactivated influenza vaccine.

The chain combines TRBV5-1 with TRBJ2-1; 7 nucleotides line up with TRBD1. Trimming at V came to 5 bases and at J to 0 bases, leaving 2 bases not matched to a gene. The CDR3 has 14 residues. The germline V gene encodes CDR1 SGHRS and CDR2 YFSETQ. The CDR3 nucleotides are TGCGCCAGCAGGCAGGGGGACTCCTACAATGAGCAGTTCTTC. It is translated as CASRQGDSYNEQFF.

This clonotype was seen many times. This sequence joins TRBV28 and TRBJ2-7; D is uncertain. Per germline, CDR1 MDHEN and CDR2 SYDVKM. The CDR3 runs to 14 residues. V was shortened by 6 bases and J by 3 bases, with 15 bases between the two germline ends. CDR3 residues: CASRLRTRSYEQYF. CDR3 sequence (DNA): TGTGCCAGCAGGCTGAGAACAAGGAGCTACGAGCAGTACTTC.

The chain has TRBV3-1 and TRBJ1-2, with 8 positions matching TRBD1. Germline CDR1 LGHDT, CDR2 YNNKEL (reference sequence). CDR3 length: 15 amino acids. The trim removed 3 bases at V and 1 base at J, leaving 4 bases unmatched. The CDR3 nucleotides are TGTGCCAGCAGCCAGGGGACAGGACTTAACTATGGCTACACCTTC. As protein: CASSQGTGLNYGYTF.

Only a few counts were recorded for this clonotype. The chain carries TRBV6-1 and TRBJ2-2; weak D call: TRBD2 (6 bases). V gave up 6 bases and J gave up 2 bases, with 13 bases separating them. The CDR3 consists of 15 residues. The germline CDR1 and CDR2 sequences are MNHNS and SASEGT. As DNA, the CDR3 is TGTGCCAGCAGCGCACCGGGGGTAAACACCGGGGAGCTGTTTTTT. It yields the protein CASSAPGVNTGELFF.

This chain joins TRBV20-1 and TRBJ2-5, with D hard to call. Germline V gives CDR1 DFQATT, CDR2 SNEGSKA (reference sequence). The CDR3 runs to 12 residues. V dropped 2 bases and J dropped 5 bases, with 9 bases sitting between them. The CDR3 reads CSARRALETQYF. DNA for the CDR3: TGCAGTGCTAGACGGGCACTTGAGACCCAGTACTTC.

The chain carries TRBV18 and TRBJ1-1; 8 nucleotides match TRBD1. Germline-derived CDR1 and CDR2 are KGHSH and LQKENI. The CDR3 runs 16 residues. V gave up 8 bases and J gave up 2 bases; unmatched junction bases: 13. CDR3 region: CASHDRDRTVNTEAFF. As DNA, the CDR3 is TGTGCCAGCCACGACCGGGACAGGACCGTTAACACTGAAGCTTTCTTT.

There are a few counts of this clonotype. The rearrangement uses TRBV14 and TRBJ2-7; tentatively, D is TRBD1 (5 bases). V lost 1 base, J lost 4 bases, and 8 bases lay in between. The CDR3 consists of 13 residues. Germline V gives CDR1 SGHDN, CDR2 FVKESK. In nucleotides, the CDR3 is TGTGCCAGCAGCCAAGTCAGGGTGTACGAGCAGTACTTC. As protein: CASSQVRVYEQYF.

Only a few counts were recorded for this clonotype. The V call is TRBV28, the J call TRBJ2-1; D possibly corresponds to TRBD1 (6 bases). This CDR3 has 14 amino acids. The germline V gene has CDR1 MDHEN and CDR2 SYDVKM. Trimming shortened V by 5 bases and J by 5 bases, and 13 bases separated the two germline ends. The CDR3 bases are TGTGCCAGCAGTCCCCTGGACAGAGACAATGAGCAGTTCTTC. Amino acids: CASSPLDRDNEQFF.

The V call is TRBV19, the J call TRBJ2-2; D is possibly TRBD1 (5 bases). CDR3 size: 13 residues. Germline loops: CDR1 LNHDA, CDR2 SQIVND (reference sequence). Trimming stripped 5 bases from V and 4 bases from J, with 8 bases between. The chain's CDR3 is CASSDRPTGELFF. The CDR3 DNA sequence: TGTGCCAGTAGTGACAGACCCACCGGGGAGCTGTTTTTT.

This chain links TRBV6-1 with TRBJ2-7; D unclear. The CDR3 runs 10 residues. Trimming stripped 7 bases from V and 5 bases from J, with 6 bases between. Germline CDR1 reads MNHNS; CDR2 reads SASEGT. CDR3: CASNWNEQYF. CDR3 in DNA: TGTGCCAGCAATTGGAACGAGCAGTACTTC.

The sample holds many counts of this clonotype. The chain combines TRBV14 with TRBJ2-3; D ambiguous. V was shortened by 3 bases and J by 1 base, with 8 bases between the two germline ends. CDR1 is SGHDN, CDR2 FVKESK, per germline. CDR3 size: 14 residues. The CDR3 loop is CASSQLRGTDTQYF. CDR3 sequence (DNA): TGTGCCAGCAGCCAGTTACGGGGCACAGATACGCAGTATTTT.

The chain carries TRBV20-1 and TRBJ2-3, with D perhaps given as TRBD1 or TRBD2 (6 bases each). CDR3 length equals 13 residues. Trimming left V 1 base short and J 6 bases short, with 11 bases between. CDR1 DFQATT and CDR2 SNEGSKA come from the germline V gene (reference sequence). For the CDR3, the DNA is TGCAGTGCTAGAGTCCCGGGGGCCGATACGCAGTATTTT. Encoded protein: CSARVPGADTQYF.

This clonotype came up a few times. The genes are TRBV19 and TRBJ1-5; perhaps TRBD1 as D (5 bases). This CDR3 is built from 14 residues. Germline V CDR1 and CDR2: LNHDA, SQIVND (reference sequence). V was pared by 3 bases and J by 7 bases, with 13 bases between. In DNA, the CDR3 is TGTGCCAGTAGTATCGGTTTGTGGGGGCAGCCCCAGCATTTT. It is translated as CASSIGLWGQPQHF.

The chain employs TRBV28 and TRBJ2-1; 7 bases are shared with TRBD2. Germline-derived CDR1 and CDR2 are MDHEN and SYDVKM. The CDR3 runs 15 residues. J lost 0 bases, V lost 5 bases, and 4 bases had no gene match. The CDR3 DNA reads TGTGCCAGCAGTGGACTAGTCAGCTCCTACAATGAGCAGTTCTTC. Amino acids: CASSGLVSSYNEQFF. Supplemented by reference TRBV28 and TRBJ2-1, the full variable domain reads DVKVTQSSRYLVKRTGEKVFLECVQDMDHENMFWYRQDPGLGLRLIYFSYDVKMKEKGDIPEGYSVSREKKERFSLILESASTNQTSMYLCASSGLVSSYNEQFFGPGTRLTVL.

V usage is TRBV4-2 and J usage is TRBJ2-3; 14 bases map to TRBD2. Germline CDR1 reads LGHNA; CDR2 reads YNFKEQ. The CDR3 totals 20 residues. V lost 4 bases and J lost 4; bases outside the gene matches: 16. The CDR3 region has the DNA TGTGCCAGCAGCCGACAGCCCGGGACTAGCGGGAGTCTGAAAGCAGATACGCAGTATTTT. Residues: CASSRQPGTSGSLKADTQYF.

This clonotype was recorded at least ten times. V gene TRBV5-6 combines with J gene TRBJ2-7; 7 bases are a match to TRBD2. J was trimmed by 2 bases and V by 0 bases; bases with no gene match: 5. The CDR3 is 15 amino acids. Germline V gene data show CDR1 as SGHDT and CDR2 as YYEEEE. The CDR3 is CASSLGGSATYEQYF. The DNA for the CDR3 is TGTGCCAGCAGCTTGGGCGGGAGTGCAACCTACGAGCAGTACTTC.

The chain uses TRBV20-1 and TRBJ1-1; D unresolved. Germline lookup yields CDR1 DFQATT and CDR2 SNEGSKA (reference sequence). V was clipped by 2 bases and J by 4 bases, with 14 bases between them. The CDR3 totals 14 residues. The CDR3 loop reads CSARKPGHGTEAFF. The CDR3 coding sequence is TGCAGTGCTAGAAAACCAGGCCACGGCACTGAAGCTTTCTTT.

This clonotype was picked up one time. V usage is TRBV27 and J usage is TRBJ2-2; possible D gene TRBD1, 5 bases. V lost 7 bases and J lost 0, with 9 bases in between. The CDR3 runs 14 residues. Germline V gene lookup returns CDR1 MNHEY and CDR2 SMNVEV (reference sequence). CDR3 coding DNA: TGTGCCAGCATGATAGGGGCGAACACCGGGGAGCTGTTTTTT. Encoded protein: CASMIGANTGELFF.

V usage is TRBV5-1 and J usage is TRBJ1-2, with a tentative D call TRBD1 (6 bases). Deletions cut 4 bases from V and 4 bases from J, with 14 bases between. Germline CDR1 is SGHRS and CDR2 is YFSETQ. The CDR3 totals 14 residues. Here the CDR3 reads CASSATRTVYGYTF. In DNA form, the CDR3 reads TGCGCCAGCAGCGCGACGAGGACAGTCTATGGCTACACCTTC.

This clonotype was observed a few times. This sequence joins TRBV5-1 and TRBJ2-1, with 9 nucleotides matching TRBD2. Germline V gene data show CDR1 as SGHRS and CDR2 as YFSETQ. The length of the CDR3 is 18 residues. J gave up 5 bases and V 4 bases, and 16 bases lay outside the gene matches. CDR3 loop: CASSPLIFSGSTNNEQFF. In nucleotides, the CDR3 is TGCGCCAGCAGCCCACTAATCTTTAGCGGGAGCACCAACAATGAGCAGTTCTTC.

The chain combines TRBV19 with TRBJ1-1; 10 bases are shared with TRBD1. J was trimmed by 1 base and V by 4 bases; bases with no gene match: 6. CDR1 LNHDA and CDR2 SQIVND come from the germline V gene (reference sequence). CDR3 length: 16 residues. CDR3 amino acids: CASSRGQGTTNTEAFF. In nucleotides, the CDR3 is TGTGCCAGTAGTAGGGGACAGGGGACAACGAACACTGAAGCTTTCTTT.

V gene TRBV7-9 combines with J gene TRBJ1-2; 8 bases align to TRBD1. The CDR3 contains 15 residues. Trimming removed 5 bases from V and 6 bases from J; junction bases left unmatched: 11. CDR1 and CDR2 (germline): SEHNR, FQNEAQ (reference sequence). The CDR3 spells CASSTPDRGPDGYTF. DNA of the CDR3: TGTGCCAGCAGCACACCCGACAGGGGTCCGGATGGCTACACCTTC.

There are a few counts of this clonotype. The chain links TRBV12-3 or TRBV12-4 to TRBJ2-1, with a possible D match to TRBD1 (5 bases). CDR3 length: 11 residues. Trimming took off 3 bases at V and 9 bases at J, with 6 bases between the two ends. The CDR3 DNA reads as TGTGCCAGCAGTTTTCAGGGTGAGCAGTTCTTC. Translation: CASSFQGEQFF.

The chain employs TRBV5-1 and TRBJ2-3, with 9 bases matching TRBD1. With V trimmed by 4 bases and J by 3 bases, 6 bases remained unmatched. Looked up from germline, CDR1 is SGHRS and CDR2 is YFSETQ. The CDR3 has 15 amino acids. DNA of the CDR3: TGCGCCAGCAGCAGGACAGGGGACAGGACAGATACGCAGTATTTT. Translated: CASSRTGDRTDTQYF.

This clonotype was seen at least ten times. This rearrangement joins TRBV12-3 or TRBV12-4 to TRBJ1-4; TRBD1 might be the D (5 bases). The CDR3 contains 14 residues. V lost 3 bases and J lost 10, with 15 bases in between. The CDR3 DNA follows: TGTGCCAGCAGTTTGCATCAGGGTACGGGAAAACTGTTTTTT. Encoded protein: CASSLHQGTGKLFF.

This clonotype showed up just a few times. V is TRBV5-1 and J is TRBJ2-3; D is uncertain. Germline CDR1 and CDR2: SGHRS and YFSETQ. The CDR3 consists of 16 residues. Trimming pared 0 bases from V and 0 bases from J, leaving 11 bases between. CDR3 loop: CASSLGTEPSTDTQYF. DNA for the CDR3: TGCGCCAGCAGCTTGGGAACCGAACCTAGCACAGATACGCAGTATTTT.

CDR3 sequence reads: CASIGQVNTEAFF. The CDR3 coding sequence is TGCGCCAGCATCGGACAGGTGAACACTGAAGCTTTCTTT. This chain links TRBV5-1 with TRBJ1-1, with TRBD1 matching 7 bases. The germline gives CDR1 SGHRS, CDR2 YFSETQ. V shed 6 bases and J 0 bases; nucleotides not matched to a gene: 2. The CDR3 is 13 residues long.

The chain joins TRBV7-8 to TRBJ2-7, with unresolved D. In germline, CDR1 is SGHVS, CDR2 FQNEAQ. The germline V and J ends were trimmed by 5 bases and 2 bases, with 13 bases remaining between them. CDR3 length: 14 residues. This CDR3 is CASSEKGMAYEQYF. The CDR3 DNA reads TGTGCCAGCAGCGAAAAGGGAATGGCCTACGAGCAGTACTTC. Together with reference TRBV7-8 and TRBJ2-7, the CDR3 gives the full variable domain: GAGVSQSPRYKVAKRGQDVALRCDPISGHVSLFWYQQALGQGPEFLTYFQNEAQLDKSGLPSDRFFAERPEGSVSTLKIQRTQQEDSAVYLCASSEKGMAYEQYFGPGTRLTVT.

The V gene is TRBV12-3 or TRBV12-4, the J gene TRBJ1-2; no clear D gene. The CDR3 sequence is 13 residues long. Trimming took off 3 bases at V and 5 bases at J, with 10 bases between the two ends. The CDR3 nucleotides read TGTGCCAGCAGTTTTCCGCTTCGGTATGGCTACACCTTC. This codes for CASSFPLRYGYTF.

V usage is TRBV2 and J usage is TRBJ2-1; 7 bases align to TRBD2. Germline V lookup: CDR1 SNHLY, CDR2 FYNNEI. The V and J ends lost 5 bases and 4 bases, in that order; junction bases with no gene match: 5. This CDR3 is 14 amino acids long. The CDR3 DNA sequence: TGTGCCAGCAGTTCGACTAGCCGATACAATGAGCAGTTCTTC. Translated: CASSSTSRYNEQFF.